Sequencing of this T cell receptor beta chain was carried out in a study of vaccination and CD4 T cells after COVID-19. Study overall: Investigators took post-vaccine samples a median approximately 73 days after dose two, within a range of 14 to 241.

The study sequenced cultured CD4+ T cell DNA using the Oncomine TCR Beta short-read assay. CD4+ T cells were cultured, and genomic DNA was extracted from them. TCRdb recomputed calls from the PCR reads with MiXCR, one row per CDR3 protein. The sample carries 5,500 to 7,500 distinct CDR3 sequences, 22% recorded once. On this clonotype itself: Its target is unknown.

The treatment here: roughly 10-day PBMC culture with coronavirus spike peptide pools or control peptides (ViraFEST assay). Positivity by PCR occurred from March to December 2020, a period that predated US Alpha, Beta and Delta variants. Trimming stripped 3 bases from V and 7 bases from J, with 7 bases between. Germline V gene lookup returns CDR1 DFQATT and CDR2 SNEGSKA (reference sequence). This CDR3 has 12 amino acids. This rearrangement joins TRBV20-1 to TRBJ1-6, with unresolved D. This material consisted of CD4+ T cells from blood, cultured in vitro, taken after SARS-CoV-2 vaccination. The receptor was derived from a human donor who had recovered from COVID-19. CDR3 nucleotide sequence: TGCAGTGCTAGCGGTCCGAATTCACCCCTCCACTTT. Translation: CSASGPNSPLHF.